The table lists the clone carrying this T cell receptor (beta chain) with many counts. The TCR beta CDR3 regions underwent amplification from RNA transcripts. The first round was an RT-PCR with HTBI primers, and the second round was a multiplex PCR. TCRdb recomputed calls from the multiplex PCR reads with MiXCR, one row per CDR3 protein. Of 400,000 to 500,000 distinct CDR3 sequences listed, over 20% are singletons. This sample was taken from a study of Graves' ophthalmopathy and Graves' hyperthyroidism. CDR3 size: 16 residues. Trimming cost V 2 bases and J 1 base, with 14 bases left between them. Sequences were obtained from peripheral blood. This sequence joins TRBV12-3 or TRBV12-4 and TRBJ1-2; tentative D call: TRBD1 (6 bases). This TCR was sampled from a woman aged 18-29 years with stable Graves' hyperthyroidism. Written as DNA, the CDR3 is TGTGCCAGCAGTTTATCGGGGGGCGCCGATAACTATGGCTACACCTTC. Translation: CASSLSGGADNYGYTF.